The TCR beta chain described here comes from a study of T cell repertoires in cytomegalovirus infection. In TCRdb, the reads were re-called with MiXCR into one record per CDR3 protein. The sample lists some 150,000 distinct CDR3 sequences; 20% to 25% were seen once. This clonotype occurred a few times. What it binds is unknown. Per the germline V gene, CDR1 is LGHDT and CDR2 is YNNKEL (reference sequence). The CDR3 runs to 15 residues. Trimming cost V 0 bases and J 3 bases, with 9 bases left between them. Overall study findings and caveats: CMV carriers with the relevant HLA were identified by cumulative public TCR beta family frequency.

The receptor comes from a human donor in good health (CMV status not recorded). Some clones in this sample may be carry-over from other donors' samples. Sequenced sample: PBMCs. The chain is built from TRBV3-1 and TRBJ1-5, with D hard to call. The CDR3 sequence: CASSQDGQDNQPQHF. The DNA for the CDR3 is TGTGCCAGCAGCCAAGATGGGCAGGACAATCAGCCCCAGCATTTT.